This T cell receptor (beta chain) comes out of a study of blood T cell repertoires in COVID-19. Study overall: The samples span acute and convalescent COVID-19 from the United States, Italy and Spain. The analysed material was cDNA or gDNA that came from T cells, B-cell-depleted T cells, or PBMCs.

Germline CDR1 reads SEHNR; CDR2 reads FQNEAQ (reference sequence). This CDR3 spans 16 amino acids. V shed 3 bases and J shed 4 bases, with 16 bases lying between them. Original processing methods: Amplification of reference gene primers was used by the study to estimate nucleated cell counts. Assay: immunoSEQ multiplex PCR; the TCRdb copy retains only in-frame clones and omits some. V, J and clone size were drawn from that table, and D and trimming were deduced from the DNA. Here the sample spans 190,000 or so clones, 80% to 90% being singletons. Sequencing was performed on peripheral blood. The chain couples TRBV7-9 to TRBJ2-1; D remains ambiguous. This clonotype originated in a man aged 50 or older with active or convalescent COVID-19. The CDR3 protein is CASSFLRHLVYNEQFF. For the CDR3, the DNA is TGTGCCAGCAGCTTCCTACGACACCTCGTATACAATGAGCAGTTCTTC.